One and the same sample provided the 3 T cell receptor beta chains below, sequenced in a study of T-cell memory formation after mild COVID-19. Using its own MiXCR run on the 5' RACE reads, TCRdb lists one record per CDR3 protein. This sample carries about 560,000 distinct CDR3 sequences, roughly 18% of them seen once, and the ten largest clones take 12%. Sequenced material: PBMCs or a T cell subset sorted from them (not recorded which). All receptors come from an adult woman who had mild COVID-19 (a few samples of this study predate the infection). Cell type and time point are not known.

The chain recombines TRBV5-4 with TRBJ2-6, with a weak D call TRBD1 (5 bases). Trimming removed 0 bases from V and 2 bases from J, with 6 bases in between. Germline CDR1 is SGHNT and CDR2 is YYREEE (reference sequence). This CDR3 comprises 15 residues. The CDR3: CASSLEGPGANVLTF. The DNA of the CDR3 is TGTGCCAGCAGCTTGGAGGGGCCTGGGGCCAACGTCCTGACTTTC.

The DNA for the CDR3 is TGCGCCAGCAGCCGCCCCGAGGGGGGACTATGGGGGAATGAGCAGTTCTTC. Its protein product is CASSRPEGGLWGNEQFF. The chain couples TRBV4-1 to TRBJ2-1; perhaps TRBD2 as D (7 bases). Germline-derived CDR1 and CDR2 are MGHRA and YSYEKL. V was clipped by 4 bases and J by 7 bases, with 23 bases between them. This CDR3 has 17 amino acids.

This chain uses TRBV18 with TRBJ2-1; possibly TRBD1 or TRBD2 for D (5 bases each). Germline V gene data show CDR1 as KGHSH and CDR2 as LQKENI. With 3 bases removed from V and 5 bases from J, the gap between germline ends came to 8 bases. The CDR3 has 13 residues. DNA for the CDR3: TGTGCCAGCTCACCCCTGGGGGACAATGAGCAGTTCTTC. Its translation: CASSPLGDNEQFF.